The present T cell receptor (beta chain) was sequenced within a study of blood T cell repertoires in COVID-19. On the study more broadly: PBMCs, B-cell-depleted T cells, or T cells were the source of the cDNA or gDNA that made up the material.

The V end lost 0 bases, the J end lost 2 bases, and 16 bases lay between the germline ends. The CDR3 extends over 17 amino acids. The germline gives CDR1 SGHDT, CDR2 YYEEEE. TCRdb's table, derived via immunoSEQ multiplex PCR, lists solely in-frame clones and lacks some. The sample includes 350,000 to 400,000 clones, approximately 90% of them seen just once. Enrolled through a virtual design, the participants were between roughly 18 and 100 years of age and came from about two dozen US areas. Sequencing was done on a sample of PBMCs or T cells enriched from blood (not recorded which). This chain links TRBV5-6 with TRBJ2-3; D uncertain. The clonotype originates from a woman in her 30s with acute COVID-19. DNA of the CDR3: TGTGCCAGCAGCTTGGCCGCCACAGCCTCATTCACAGATACGCAGTATTTT. It codes for CASSLAATASFTDTQYF.